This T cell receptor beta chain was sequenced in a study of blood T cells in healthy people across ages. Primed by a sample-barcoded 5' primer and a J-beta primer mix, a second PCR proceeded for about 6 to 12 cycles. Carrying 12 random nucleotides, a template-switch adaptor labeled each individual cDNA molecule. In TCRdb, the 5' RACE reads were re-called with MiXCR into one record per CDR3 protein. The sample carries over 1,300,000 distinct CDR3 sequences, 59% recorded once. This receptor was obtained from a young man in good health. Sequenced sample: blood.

The CDR3 loop is CASSFGRLTLTPDTQYF. The CDR3 bases are TGTGCCAGCAGCTTTGGTAGACTGACGCTTACCCCAGATACGCAGTATTTT. The V and J genes are TRBV11-2 and TRBJ2-3; D uncertain. The V gene's germline CDR1 is SGHAT and CDR2 FQNNGV. The length of the CDR3 is 17 residues. V shed 3 bases and J shed 4 bases, with 20 bases lying between them. Full variable domain (missing parts from reference TRBV11-2 and TRBJ2-3): EAGVAQSPRYKIIEKRQSVAFWCNPISGHATLYWYQQILGQGPKLLIQFQNNGVVDDSQLPKDRFSAERLKGVDSTLKIQPAKLEDSAVYLCASSFGRLTLTPDTQYFGPGTRLTVL.